This record covers a single T cell receptor beta chain. Its target is unknown. The assay was immunoSEQ multiplex PCR, and TCRdb's table has in-frame clones only and misses some. The table records 150,000 to 200,000 clones, about 96% of them present only once. The sample originates from a study of cytomegalovirus exposure and HLA in healthy donors. As for the study in general: The approximately 120 validation repertoires, a later analysis reported, used the same platform as the approximately 670 first-cohort repertoires. The study's findings and limits: Researchers counted some 150 TCR beta chains as cytomegalovirus-associated. According to a subsequent analysis, TCR clusters identified in the first cohort showed a tendency to co-occur across the approximately 120 validation repertoires.

Separation from the roughly 700-subject first cohort characterized the approximately 120-subject validation cohort, to which the donors belonged. CDR1 MGHDK and CDR2 SYGVNS come from the germline V gene. The CDR3 contains 16 residues. V trimming: 4 bases; J trimming: 2 bases; junction bases outside the gene matches: 5. Sequencing was carried out using PBMCs. The origin of this receptor is a woman aged 18-35 years in good health and CMV-seronegative. V gene TRBV25-1 combines with J gene TRBJ2-5; 12 nucleotides align to TRBD2. In DNA, the CDR3 is TGTGCCAGCAGTGGTTCGACTAGCGGGGGTCAAGAGACCCAGTACTTC. This codes for CASSGSTSGGQETQYF.